This T cell receptor beta chain was found in a study of T cells in localized non-small cell lung cancer. Whole-study findings and limits: In uninvolved adjacent lung, T cell clonality reached its highest value, exceeding tumor. Among the top 100 tumor clones, a median roughly 57 appeared in adjacent lung. Because researchers sequenced only one region of the tumor, heterogeneity is still possible.

Here immunoSEQ multiplex PCR was the method, and the copy in TCRdb shows in-frame clones only, minus some. The sample lists roughly 35,000 clones, 70% to 90% occurring once. This clone is termed medium-sized. Its antigen is still unknown. This CDR3 region has 10 residues. The ends were cut back, 8 bases at V and 7 bases at J, with 8 bases in the middle. Germline CDR1 is LNHDA and CDR2 is SQIVND (reference sequence). This TCR was recovered from a woman aged 35 to 69 with stage I lung adenocarcinoma. The sample consisted of peripheral blood, taken before any cancer treatment. This rearrangement joins TRBV19 to TRBJ1-1; perhaps TRBD1 as D (5 bases). CDR3 loop: CASEGYEAFF. The DNA for the CDR3 is TGTGCCAGTGAGGGGTATGAAGCTTTCTTT.